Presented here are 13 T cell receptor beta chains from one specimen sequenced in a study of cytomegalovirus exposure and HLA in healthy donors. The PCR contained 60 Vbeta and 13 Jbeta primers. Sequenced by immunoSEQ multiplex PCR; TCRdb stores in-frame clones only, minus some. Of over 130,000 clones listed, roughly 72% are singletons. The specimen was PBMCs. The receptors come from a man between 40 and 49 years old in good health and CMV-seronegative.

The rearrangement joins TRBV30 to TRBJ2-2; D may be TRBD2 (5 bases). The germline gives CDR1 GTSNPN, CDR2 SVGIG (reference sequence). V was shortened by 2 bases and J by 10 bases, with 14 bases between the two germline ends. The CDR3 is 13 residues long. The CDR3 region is CAWSSSADVELFF. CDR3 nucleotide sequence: TGTGCCTGGAGTAGTAGCGCCGATGTGGAGCTGTTTTTT.

The CDR3 nucleotides read TGTGCCAGCAGTTATAGCGGGGGGGCCACCGGGGAGCTGTTTTTT. Its translation is CASSYSGGATGELFF. The V gene is TRBV11-3, the J gene TRBJ2-2; 11 positions agree with TRBD2. The V gene's germline CDR1 is SGHNT and CDR2 YENEEA. J lost 4 bases, V lost 6 bases, and 4 bases had no gene match. CDR3 length equals 15 residues. Full variable domain (remainder filled in from reference TRBV11-3 and TRBJ2-2): EAGVVQSPRYKIIEKKQPVAFWCNPISGHNTLYWYLQNLGQGPELLIRYENEEAVDDSQLPKDRFSAERLKGVDSTLKIQPAELGDSAVYLCASSYSGGATGELFFGEGSRLTVL.

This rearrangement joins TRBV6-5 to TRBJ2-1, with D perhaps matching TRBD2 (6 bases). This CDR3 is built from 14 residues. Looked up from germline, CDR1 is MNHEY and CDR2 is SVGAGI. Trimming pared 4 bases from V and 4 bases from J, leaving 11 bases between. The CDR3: CASSSPGLYNEQFF. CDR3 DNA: TGTGCCAGCAGTTCACCGGGACTTTACAATGAGCAGTTCTTC.

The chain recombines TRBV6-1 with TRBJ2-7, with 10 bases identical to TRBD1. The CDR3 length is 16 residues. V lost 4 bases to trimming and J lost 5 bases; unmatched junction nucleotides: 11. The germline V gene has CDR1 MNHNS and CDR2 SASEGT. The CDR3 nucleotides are TGTGCCAGCAGTGTTTATTTGACAGGGGGCGGACACGAGCAGTACTTC. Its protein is CASSVYLTGGGHEQYF.

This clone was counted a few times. The CDR3 DNA follows: TGTGCCAGCAGTACCCAGACTAGCGGGAGACCCTACGAGCAGTACTTC. Protein sequence: CASSTQTSGRPYEQYF. The chain uses TRBV28 and TRBJ2-7; TRBD2 agrees at 12 bases. Germline assignment: CDR1 MDHEN and CDR2 SYDVKM. CDR3 length equals 16 residues. The ends lost 5 bases at V and 2 bases at J; junction bases unmatched: 7.

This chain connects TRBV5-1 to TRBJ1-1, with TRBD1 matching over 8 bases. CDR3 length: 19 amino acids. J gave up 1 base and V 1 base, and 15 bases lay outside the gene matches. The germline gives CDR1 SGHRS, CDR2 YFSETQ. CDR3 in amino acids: CASSLFEGQGAFGNTEAFF. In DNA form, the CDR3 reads TGCGCCAGCAGCTTGTTCGAGGGGCAGGGGGCTTTTGGGAACACTGAAGCTTTCTTT.

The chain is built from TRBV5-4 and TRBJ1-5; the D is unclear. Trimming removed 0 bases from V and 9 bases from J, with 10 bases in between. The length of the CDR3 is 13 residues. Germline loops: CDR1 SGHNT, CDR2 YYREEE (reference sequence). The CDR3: CASSLDTMPPQHF. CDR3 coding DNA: TGTGCCAGCAGCTTGGATACAATGCCGCCCCAGCATTTT.

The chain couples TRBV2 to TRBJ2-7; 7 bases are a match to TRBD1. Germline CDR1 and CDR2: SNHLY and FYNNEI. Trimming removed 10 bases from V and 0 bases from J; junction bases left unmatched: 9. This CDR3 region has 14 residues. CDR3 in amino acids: CAKTGSFSSYEQYF. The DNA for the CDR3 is TGTGCCAAGACAGGGTCCTTTAGCTCCTACGAGCAGTACTTC.

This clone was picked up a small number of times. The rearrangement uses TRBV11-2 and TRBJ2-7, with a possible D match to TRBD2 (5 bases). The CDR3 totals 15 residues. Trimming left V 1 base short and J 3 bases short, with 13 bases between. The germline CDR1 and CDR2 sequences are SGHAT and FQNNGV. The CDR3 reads CASSLVFAGYYEQYF. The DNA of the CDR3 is TGTGCCAGCAGCTTAGTTTTCGCGGGTTACTACGAGCAGTACTTC.

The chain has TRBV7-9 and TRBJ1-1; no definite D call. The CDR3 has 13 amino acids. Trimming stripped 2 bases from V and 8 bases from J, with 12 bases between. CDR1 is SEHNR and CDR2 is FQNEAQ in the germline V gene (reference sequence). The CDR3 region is CASSLPPGYEAFF. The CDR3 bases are TGTGCCAGCAGCTTACCCCCGGGGTACGAAGCTTTCTTT.

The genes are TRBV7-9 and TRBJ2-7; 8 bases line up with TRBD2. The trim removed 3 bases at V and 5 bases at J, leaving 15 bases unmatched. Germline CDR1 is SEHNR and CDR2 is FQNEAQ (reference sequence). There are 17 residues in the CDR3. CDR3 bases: TGTGCCAGCAGCTTTATCAATGGGGGCGGGAGGAGCGACGAGCAGTACTTC. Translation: CASSFINGGGRSDEQYF.

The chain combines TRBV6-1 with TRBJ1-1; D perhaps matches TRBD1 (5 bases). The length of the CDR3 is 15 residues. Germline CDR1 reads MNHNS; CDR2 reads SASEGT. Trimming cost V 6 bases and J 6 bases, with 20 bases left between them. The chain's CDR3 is CASRLDRDRGSEAFF. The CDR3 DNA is TGTGCCAGCAGACTTGACCGGGACCGGGGGTCTGAAGCTTTCTTT.

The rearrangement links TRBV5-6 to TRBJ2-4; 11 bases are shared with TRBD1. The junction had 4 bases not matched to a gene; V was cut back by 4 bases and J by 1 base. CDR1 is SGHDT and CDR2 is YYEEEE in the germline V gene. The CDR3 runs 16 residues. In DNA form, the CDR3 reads TGTGCCAGCAGCCACGGACAGGGGGCGGCCAAAAACATTCAGTACTTC. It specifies CASSHGQGAAKNIQYF.